The text below deals with one T cell receptor beta chain. Cohort 3 recovered donors had two negative PCRs, clearance, or symptom resolution. CDR1 is MNHEY and CDR2 is SMNVEV in the germline V gene (reference sequence). The CDR3 is 14 residues long. With V trimmed by 5 bases and J by 3 bases, 5 bases remained unmatched. Produced via immunoSEQ multiplex PCR; TCRdb's table is partial and in-frame only. In the table there are a few hundred thousand clones, approximately 85% of which are singletons. This entry is derived from a study of blood T cell repertoires in COVID-19. This chain uses TRBV27 with TRBJ2-7, with 9 bases identical to TRBD1. The receptor's source is a woman in her 30s who had recovered from COVID-19. The specimen was PBMCs or T cells enriched from blood (not recorded which). CDR3 amino acids: CASSQTGGGYEQYF. In DNA, the CDR3 is TGTGCCAGCAGTCAAACAGGGGGCGGCTACGAGCAGTACTTC.